The source of this TCR beta chain is a study of Tregs in tolerant kidney transplant recipients. V shed 4 bases, J shed 4 bases, and the junction held 5 bases outside the gene matches. The CDR3 consists of 15 residues. Germline V gene sequence: CDR1 SQVTM, CDR2 ANQGSEA. Produced via immunoSEQ multiplex PCR; TCRdb's table is partial and in-frame only. The table has roughly 66,000 clones, over 85% seen once. This chain joins TRBV29-1 and TRBJ2-1; 12 nucleotides match TRBD2. Sequencing used CD8+ T cells from blood, obtained before the transplant. The clonotype comes from a human donor who received a combined kidney and bone marrow transplant. This chain's CDR3 is CSVAPGTSGYNEQFF. The CDR3, as DNA: TGCAGCGTTGCACCCGGGACTAGCGGGTACAATGAGCAGTTCTTC.